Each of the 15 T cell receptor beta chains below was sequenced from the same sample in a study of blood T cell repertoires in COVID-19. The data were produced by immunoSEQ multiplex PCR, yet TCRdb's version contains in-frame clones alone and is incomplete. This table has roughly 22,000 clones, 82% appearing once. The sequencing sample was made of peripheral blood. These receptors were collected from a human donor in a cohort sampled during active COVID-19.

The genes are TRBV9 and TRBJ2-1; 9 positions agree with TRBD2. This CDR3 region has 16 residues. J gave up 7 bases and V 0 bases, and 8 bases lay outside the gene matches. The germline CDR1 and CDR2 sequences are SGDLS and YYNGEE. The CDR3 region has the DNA TGTGCCAGCAGCGTAGTGGATAGCGGGAGATTAAATGAGCAGTTCTTC. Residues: CASSVVDSGRLNEQFF.

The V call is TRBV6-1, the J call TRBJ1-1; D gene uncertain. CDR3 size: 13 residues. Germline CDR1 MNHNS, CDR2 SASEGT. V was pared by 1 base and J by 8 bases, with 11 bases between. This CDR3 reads CASSEVWAEEAFF. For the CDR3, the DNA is TGTGCCAGCAGTGAAGTTTGGGCAGAGGAAGCTTTCTTT.

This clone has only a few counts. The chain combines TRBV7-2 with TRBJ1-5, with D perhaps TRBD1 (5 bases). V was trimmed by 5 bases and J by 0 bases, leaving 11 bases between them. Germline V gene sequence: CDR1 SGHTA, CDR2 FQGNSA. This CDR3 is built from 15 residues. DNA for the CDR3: TGTGCCAGCAGCCTTGACAGTTATAGCAATCAGCCCCAGCATTTT. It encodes CASSLDSYSNQPQHF.

For the CDR3, the DNA is TGTGCCAGCAGCCAAGGGACATTGGACACCGGGGAGCTGTTTTTT. It translates to CASSQGTLDTGELFF. The rearrangement uses TRBV13 and TRBJ2-2; tentative D call: TRBD1 (6 bases). V was pared by 5 bases and J by 3 bases, with 13 bases between. This CDR3 contains 15 residues. Germline-derived CDR1 and CDR2 are PRHDT and FYEKMQ (reference sequence).

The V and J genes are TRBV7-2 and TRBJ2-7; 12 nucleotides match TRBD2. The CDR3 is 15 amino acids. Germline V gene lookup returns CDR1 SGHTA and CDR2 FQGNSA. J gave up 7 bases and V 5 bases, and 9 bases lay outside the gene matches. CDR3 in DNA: TGTGCCAGCAGCCCAACGACGGGACTAGCGGGTGAGCAGTACTTC. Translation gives CASSPTTGLAGEQYF. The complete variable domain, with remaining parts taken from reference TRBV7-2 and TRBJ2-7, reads GAGVSQSPSNKVTEKGKDVELRCDPISGHTALYWYRQSLGQGLEFLIYFQGNSAPDKSGLPSDRFSAERTGGSVSTLTIQRTQQEDSAVYLCASSPTTGLAGEQYFGPGTRLTVT.

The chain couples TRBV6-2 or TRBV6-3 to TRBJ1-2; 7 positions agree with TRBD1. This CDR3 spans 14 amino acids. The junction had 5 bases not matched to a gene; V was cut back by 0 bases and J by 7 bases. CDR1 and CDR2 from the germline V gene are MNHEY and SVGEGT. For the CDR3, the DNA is TGTGCCAGCAGTTACTCGACAGGGACGGGTGGCTACACCTTC. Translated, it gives CASSYSTGTGGYTF.

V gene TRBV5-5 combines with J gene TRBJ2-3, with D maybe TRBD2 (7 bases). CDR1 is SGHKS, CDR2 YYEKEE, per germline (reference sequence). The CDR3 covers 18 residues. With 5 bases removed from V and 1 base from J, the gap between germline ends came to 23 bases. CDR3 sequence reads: CASSSKAGPGGGTDTQYF. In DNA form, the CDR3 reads TGTGCCAGCAGTTCCAAAGCGGGACCCGGGGGCGGCACAGATACGCAGTATTTT.

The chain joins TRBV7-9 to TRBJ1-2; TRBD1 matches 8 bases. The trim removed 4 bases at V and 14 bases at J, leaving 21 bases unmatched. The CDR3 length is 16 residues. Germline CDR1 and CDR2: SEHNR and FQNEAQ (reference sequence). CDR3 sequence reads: CASSYGQGTPVTSNTF. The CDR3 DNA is TGTGCCAGCAGCTATGGACAGGGAACCCCCGTAACTTCTAATACCTTC.

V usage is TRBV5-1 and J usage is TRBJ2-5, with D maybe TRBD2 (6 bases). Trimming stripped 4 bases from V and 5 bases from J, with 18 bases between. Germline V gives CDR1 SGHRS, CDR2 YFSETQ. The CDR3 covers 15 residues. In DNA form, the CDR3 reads TGCGCCAGCAGCCCGGAGGCCAGGGCGGGGGAGACCCAGTACTTC. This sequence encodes CASSPEARAGETQYF.

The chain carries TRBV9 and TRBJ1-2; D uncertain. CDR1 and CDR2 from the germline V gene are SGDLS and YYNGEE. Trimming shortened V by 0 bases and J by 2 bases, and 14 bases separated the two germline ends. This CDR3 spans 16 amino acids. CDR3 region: CASSVGSVQPNYGYTF. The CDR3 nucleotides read TGTGCCAGCAGCGTAGGAAGCGTTCAGCCCAACTATGGCTACACCTTC. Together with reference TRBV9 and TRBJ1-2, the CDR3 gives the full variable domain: DSGVTQTPKHLITATGQRVTLRCSPRSGDLSVYWYQQSLDQGLQFLIQYYNGEERAKGNILERFSAQQFPDLHSELNLSSLELGDSALYFCASSVGSVQPNYGYTFGSGTRLTVV.

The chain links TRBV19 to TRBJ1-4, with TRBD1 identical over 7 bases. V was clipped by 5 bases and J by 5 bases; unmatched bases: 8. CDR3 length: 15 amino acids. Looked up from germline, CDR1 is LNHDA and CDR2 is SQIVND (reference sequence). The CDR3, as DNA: TGTGCCAGTAGTGCCTCGACAGGGCAAAATGAAAAACTGTTTTTT. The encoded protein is CASSASTGQNEKLFF.

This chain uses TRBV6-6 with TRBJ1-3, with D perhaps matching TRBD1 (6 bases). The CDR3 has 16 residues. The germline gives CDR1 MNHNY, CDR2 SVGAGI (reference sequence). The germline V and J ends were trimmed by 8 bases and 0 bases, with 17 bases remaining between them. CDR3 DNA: TGTGCCAGCTTAGCCCGACAGGAGTCCTCTGGAAACACCATATATTTT. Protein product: CASLARQESSGNTIYF.

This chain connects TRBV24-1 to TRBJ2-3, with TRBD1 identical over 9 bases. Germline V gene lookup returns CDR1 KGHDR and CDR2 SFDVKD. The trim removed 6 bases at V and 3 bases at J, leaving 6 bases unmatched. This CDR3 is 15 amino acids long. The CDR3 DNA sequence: TGTGCCACCAGTCTGGTAGGACAGGGGACAGATACGCAGTATTTT. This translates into CATSLVGQGTDTQYF.

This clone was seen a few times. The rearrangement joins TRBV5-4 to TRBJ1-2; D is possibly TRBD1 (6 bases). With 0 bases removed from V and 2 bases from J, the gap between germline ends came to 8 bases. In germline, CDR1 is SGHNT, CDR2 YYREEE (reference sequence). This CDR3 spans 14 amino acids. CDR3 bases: TGTGCCAGCAGCTTGGACAGGGCCAACTATGGCTACACCTTC. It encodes CASSLDRANYGYTF.

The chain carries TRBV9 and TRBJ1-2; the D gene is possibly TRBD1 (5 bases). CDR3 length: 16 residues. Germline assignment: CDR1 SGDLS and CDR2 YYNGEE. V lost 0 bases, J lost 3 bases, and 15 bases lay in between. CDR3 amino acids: CASSVDAGGVYYGYTF. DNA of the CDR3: TGTGCCAGCAGCGTAGATGCGGGAGGGGTTTACTATGGCTACACCTTC.